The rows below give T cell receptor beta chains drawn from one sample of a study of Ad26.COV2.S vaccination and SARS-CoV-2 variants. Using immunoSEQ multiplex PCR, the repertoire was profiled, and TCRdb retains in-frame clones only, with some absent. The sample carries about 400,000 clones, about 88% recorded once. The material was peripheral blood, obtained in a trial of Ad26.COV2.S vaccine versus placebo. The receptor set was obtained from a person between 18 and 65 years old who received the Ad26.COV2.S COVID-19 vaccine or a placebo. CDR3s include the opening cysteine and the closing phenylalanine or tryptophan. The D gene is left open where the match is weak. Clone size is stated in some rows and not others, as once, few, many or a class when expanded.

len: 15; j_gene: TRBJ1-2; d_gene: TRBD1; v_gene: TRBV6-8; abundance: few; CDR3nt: TGTGCCAGAGGGGACAGGGGAATTGGTAACTATGGCTACACCTTC; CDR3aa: CARGDRGIGNYGYTF
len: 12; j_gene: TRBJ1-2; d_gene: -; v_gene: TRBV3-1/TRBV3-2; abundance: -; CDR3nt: TGTGCCAGCAGCCACATCAGGGATGGCTACACCTTC; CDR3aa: CASSHIRDGYTF
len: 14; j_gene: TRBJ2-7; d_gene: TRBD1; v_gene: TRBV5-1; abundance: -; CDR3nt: TGCGCCAGCAGCCTGGGGACAGGGCTCTACGAGCAGTACTTC; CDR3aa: CASSLGTGLYEQYF
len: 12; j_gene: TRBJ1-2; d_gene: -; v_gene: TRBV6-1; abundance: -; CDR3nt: TGTGCCAGCAGTGAAGCCCCCTTGCCCGATACCTTC; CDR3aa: CASSEAPLPDTF
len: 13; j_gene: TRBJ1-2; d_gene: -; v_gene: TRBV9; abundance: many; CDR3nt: TGTGCCAGCAGTCCGACAGAAAACTATGGCTACACCTTC; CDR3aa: CASSPTENYGYTF
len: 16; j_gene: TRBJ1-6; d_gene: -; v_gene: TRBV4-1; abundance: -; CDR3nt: TGCGCCAGCAGCCAAGAACAGGGAGTCTATAATTCACCCCTCCACTTT; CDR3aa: CASSQEQGVYNSPLHF
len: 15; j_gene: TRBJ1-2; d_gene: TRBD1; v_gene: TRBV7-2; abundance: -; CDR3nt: TGTGCCAGCAGCTTCAATGACAGGGGATCTTATGGCTACACCTTC; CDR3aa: CASSFNDRGSYGYTF
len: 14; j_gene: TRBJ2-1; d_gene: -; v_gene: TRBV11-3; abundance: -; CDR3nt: TGTGCCAGCAGCTTAGATTTTTCCTACAATGAGCAGTTCTTC; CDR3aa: CASSLDFSYNEQFF
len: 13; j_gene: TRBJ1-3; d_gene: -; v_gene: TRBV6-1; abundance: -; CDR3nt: TGTGCCAGCAGTGAGGGGGCTGGAAACACCATATATTTT; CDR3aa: CASSEGAGNTIYF
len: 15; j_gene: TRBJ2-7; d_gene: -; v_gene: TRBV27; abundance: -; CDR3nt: TGTGCCAGCAGTTTATCTTGGACAGCGTCCTACGAGCAGTACTTC; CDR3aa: CASSLSWTASYEQYF
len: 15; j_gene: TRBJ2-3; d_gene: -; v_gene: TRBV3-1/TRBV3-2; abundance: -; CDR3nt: TGTGCCAGCAGCCAAGATGGGCAGCCTACAGATACGCAGTATTTT; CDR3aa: CASSQDGQPTDTQYF
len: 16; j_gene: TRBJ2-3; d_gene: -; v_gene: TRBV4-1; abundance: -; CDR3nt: TGCGCCAGCAGTAATCCCGGGGGTCCTAGCACAGATACGCAGTATTTT; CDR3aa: CASSNPGGPSTDTQYF
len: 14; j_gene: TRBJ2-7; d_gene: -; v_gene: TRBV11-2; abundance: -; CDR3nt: TGTGCCAGCAGCCGCGTCGGGTGGAACTACGAGCAGTACTTC; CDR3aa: CASSRVGWNYEQYF
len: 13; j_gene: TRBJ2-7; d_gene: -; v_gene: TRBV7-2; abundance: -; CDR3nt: TGTGCCAGCAGCTTATCGGGGGCAAAGGAGCAGTACTTC; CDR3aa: CASSLSGAKEQYF
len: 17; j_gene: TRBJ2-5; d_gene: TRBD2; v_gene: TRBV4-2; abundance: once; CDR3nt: TGTGCCAGCAGCCAAGATCCCAGCGGGGGACCTCAAGAGACCCAGTACTTC; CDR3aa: CASSQDPSGGPQETQYF
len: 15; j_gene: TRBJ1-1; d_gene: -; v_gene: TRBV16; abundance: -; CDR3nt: TGTGCCAGCAGCCAATACTATACAGGGACCACTGAAGCTTTCTTT; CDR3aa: CASSQYYTGTTEAFF
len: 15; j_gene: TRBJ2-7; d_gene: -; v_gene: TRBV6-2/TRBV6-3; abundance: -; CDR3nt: TGTGCCAGCAGTTACGGGACTGGGTTCTCCTACGAGCAGTACTTC; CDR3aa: CASSYGTGFSYEQYF